The next 2 T cell receptor beta chains were all read from a single sample in a study of shared clonotypes between healthy human individuals. TCRdb's copy holds only in-frame clones and misses some; the assay was immunoSEQ multiplex PCR. The sample has more than 550,000 clones, over 60% seen once. The sample taken for sequencing was memory CD4+ T cells sorted from blood. Subset: CD45RA-negative fraction. The receptors originated from a woman aged 25 to 39 in good health.

This chain links TRBV6-4 with TRBJ2-7, with D possibly called TRBD1 or TRBD2 (5 bases each). V lost 3 bases to trimming and J lost 4 bases, with 13 bases between them. The length of the CDR3 is 14 residues. The V gene's germline CDR1 is MRHNA and CDR2 SNTAGT. The CDR3 sequence: CASSEGPNTYEQYF. The CDR3, as DNA: TGTGCCAGCAGTGAGGGACCGAATACTTACGAGCAGTACTTC.

The rearrangement joins TRBV5-1 to TRBJ1-1, with 8 bases aligning to TRBD1. Germline V CDR1 and CDR2: SGHRS, YFSETQ. The J segment lost 1 base and the V segment lost 1 base, leaving 9 bases of the junction unmatched. This CDR3 has 17 amino acids. The CDR3 nucleotides read TGCGCCAGCAGCTTGCACGGACAGGGAGGGCAGAACACTGAAGCTTTCTTT. As protein: CASSLHGQGGQNTEAFF.